This T cell receptor beta chain was sequenced for a study of blood T cell repertoires in COVID-19. About the research overall: Donors in Cohort 3 who had recovered were those with two negative PCRs, healthcare professional clearance, or resolution of their symptoms. Some COVID-19 samples were acute and others convalescent; all came from the United States, Italy and Spain.

Categorization into cohorts depended on clinical history that participants reported. Losses at the gene ends were 0 bases for V and 4 bases for J; bases not matched to a gene: 4. The CDR3 totals 15 residues. The germline V gene encodes CDR1 SGHAT and CDR2 FQNNGV. Sequencing was performed with immunoSEQ multiplex PCR; in TCRdb, only in-frame clones are kept and a portion is missing. Here the sample spans fewer than 200,000 clones, 65% to 80% being singletons. This receptor was identified in a woman in her seventies in a cohort exposed to, infected with or recovered from COVID-19 (not recorded which). The specimen was PBMCs or T cells enriched from blood (not recorded which). The V gene is TRBV11-2, the J gene TRBJ1-2, with 8 positions matching TRBD1. CDR3 sequence: CASSLDWGTGYGYTF. In DNA, the CDR3 is TGTGCCAGCAGCTTAGATTGGGGGACAGGCTATGGCTACACCTTC.